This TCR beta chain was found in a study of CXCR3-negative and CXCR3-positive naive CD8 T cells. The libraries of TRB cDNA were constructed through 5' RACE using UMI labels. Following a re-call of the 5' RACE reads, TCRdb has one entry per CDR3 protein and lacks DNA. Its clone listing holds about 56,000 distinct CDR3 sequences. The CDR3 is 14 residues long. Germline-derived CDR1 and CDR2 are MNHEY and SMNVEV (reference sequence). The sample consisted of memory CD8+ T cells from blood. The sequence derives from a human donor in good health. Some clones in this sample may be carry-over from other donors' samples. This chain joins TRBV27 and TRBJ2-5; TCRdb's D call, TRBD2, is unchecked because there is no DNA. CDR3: CASRYRDYGETQYF.